This T cell receptor (beta chain) was retrieved from a study of cytomegalovirus exposure and HLA in healthy donors. Regarding the study as a whole: The authors later linked a missense DCLRE1C variant to TCR beta V- and J-gene trimming. Likely technical artifact: a cluster of highly shared sequence variants.

The PCR ran on 60 Vbeta and 13 Jbeta primers. Profiling relied on immunoSEQ multiplex PCR, and the TCRdb table lists in-frame clones only, not all of them. The table has 110,000 to 150,000 clones, more than 75% seen once. This clone was counted only a few times. Its antigen is unknown. Sequenced sample: PBMCs. This receptor was taken from a man aged 18 to 30 in good health and CMV-seronegative.

CDR3 protein: CASSEGDRALPEAFF. The CDR3 nucleotides read TGTGCCAGCAGTGAGGGAGACAGGGCCCTCCCTGAAGCTTTCTTT. The V gene is TRBV2, the J gene TRBJ1-1; 7 nucleotides align to TRBD1. With V trimmed by 3 bases and J by 6 bases, 10 bases remained unmatched. The CDR3 loop spans 15 amino acids. From germline, CDR1 is SNHLY and CDR2 FYNNEI.